One sample yielded the 21 T cell receptor beta chains listed below, sequenced in a study of OX40 agonist ivuxolimab in advanced cancers. This table comes from immunoSEQ multiplex PCR, and its TCRdb copy is limited to in-frame clones, with some not included. The profile shows tens of thousands of clones, roughly 80% of them singletons. This specimen consisted of CD4+ or CD8+ T cells sorted from blood, obtained in a trial of the OX40 agonist ivuxolimab. The receptors were sampled from an adult with an advanced solid tumor such as melanoma, head and neck, liver or kidney cancer.

This sequence joins TRBV5-1 and TRBJ1-6; 8 nucleotides align to TRBD1. The CDR3 sequence is 15 residues long. V dropped 3 bases and J dropped 5; count of bases not matched to a gene: 4. Germline assignment: CDR1 SGHRS and CDR2 YFSETQ. The CDR3 here is CASSSQGQDNSPLHF. The CDR3 DNA follows: TGCGCCAGCAGCTCACAGGGACAGGATAATTCACCCCTCCACTTT.

V is TRBV2 and J is TRBJ1-5; 7 nucleotides align to TRBD1. V trimming: 4 bases; J trimming: 2 bases; junction bases outside the gene matches: 5. This CDR3 has 15 amino acids. Germline V CDR1 and CDR2: SNHLY, FYNNEI. The CDR3: CASSGQGIRNQPQHF. The CDR3, as DNA: TGTGCCAGCAGTGGACAGGGAATACGCAATCAGCCCCAGCATTTT.

The rearrangement joins TRBV18 to TRBJ2-2; 9 bases are a match to TRBD1. The CDR3 is 16 residues long. In germline, CDR1 is KGHSH, CDR2 LQKENI. V shed 3 bases, J shed 13 bases, and the junction held 15 bases outside the gene matches. The CDR3 here is CASSPGTGSSTAGLFF. The CDR3 DNA follows: TGTGCCAGCTCACCCGGGACAGGGTCGTCGACCGCAGGGCTGTTTTTT. The whole variable domain, filled in from reference TRBV18 and TRBJ2-2, reads NAGVMQNPRHLVRRRGQEARLRCSPMKGHSHVYWYRQLPEEGLKFMVYLQKENIIDESGMPKERFSAEFPKEGPSILRIQQVVRGDSAAYFCASSPGTGSSTAGLFFGEGSRLTVL.

In its sample, this clone was seen a few times. The V call is TRBV6-5, the J call TRBJ2-7, with TRBD2 identical over 10 bases. Losses at the gene ends were 3 bases for V and 0 bases for J; bases not matched to a gene: 5. This CDR3 contains 16 residues. The germline V gene has CDR1 MNHEY and CDR2 SVGAGI. For the CDR3, the DNA is TGTGCCAGCAGTTATCGAAAGCGGGGGGGCTCCTACGAGCAGTACTTC. It encodes CASSYRKRGGSYEQYF.

The J gene is TRBJ2-7, the V gene TRBV5-1; D is possibly TRBD2 (7 bases). In germline, CDR1 is SGHRS, CDR2 YFSETQ. With 4 bases removed from V and 3 bases from J, the gap between germline ends came to 20 bases. CDR3 length: 16 residues. The CDR3 nucleotides are TGCGCCAGCAGCCCTTTGGAGGGAGGGGGTAACTACGAGCAGTACTTC. Translation gives CASSPLEGGGNYEQYF.

The chain combines TRBV6-5 with TRBJ1-2, with D unclear. The CDR3 is made up of 13 amino acids. Germline V gene lookup returns CDR1 MNHEY and CDR2 SVGAGI. V lost 0 bases and J lost 8, with 10 bases in between. The CDR3 loop reads CASSYSSGDGYTF. Here the CDR3 DNA reads TGTGCCAGCAGTTACTCGAGCGGTGACGGCTACACCTTC.

This chain links TRBV2 with TRBJ2-3; 7 bases are a match to TRBD2. V trimming: 1 base; J trimming: 5 bases; junction bases outside the gene matches: 3. Per the germline V gene, CDR1 is SNHLY and CDR2 is FYNNEI. This CDR3 is 14 amino acids long. As DNA, the CDR3 is TGTGCCAGCAGTGAAGGACTAGCAATAGATACGCAGTATTTT. This encodes CASSEGLAIDTQYF.

V usage is TRBV6-1 and J usage is TRBJ1-1, with 11 bases identical to TRBD1. The junction had 2 bases not matched to a gene; V was cut back by 4 bases and J by 7 bases. The CDR3 consists of 13 residues. The germline CDR1 and CDR2 sequences are MNHNS and SASEGT. The CDR3 nucleotides read TGTGCCAGCAGTGCCGGGACAGGGGGTGAAGCTTTCTTT. Translating it yields CASSAGTGGEAFF.

The V and J genes are TRBV11-3 and TRBJ1-5, with D maybe TRBD1 (5 bases). The CDR3 contains 16 residues. V was clipped by 5 bases and J by 6 bases, with 20 bases between them. From germline, CDR1 is SGHNT and CDR2 YENEEA. The CDR3 nucleotides are TGTGCCAGCAGCGGGCCGGGACCTTTGGGAAGTCAGCCCCAGCATTTT. Translated, it gives CASSGPGPLGSQPQHF.

CDR3 sequence reads: CASRTGTSDHEQYF. Here the CDR3 DNA reads TGTGCCAGCAGGACCGGGACTAGCGACCACGAGCAGTACTTC. This chain links TRBV7-8 with TRBJ2-7, with 10 bases lining up with TRBD2. CDR1 is SGHVS and CDR2 is FQNEAQ in the germline V gene. V was clipped by 6 bases and J by 5 bases; unmatched bases: 7. There are 14 residues in the CDR3.

The chain recombines TRBV9 with TRBJ1-3; the D gene is possibly TRBD1 (5 bases). With 0 bases removed from V and 4 bases from J, the gap between germline ends came to 14 bases. Germline V lookup: CDR1 SGDLS, CDR2 YYNGEE. The CDR3 has 16 residues. CDR3 coding DNA: TGTGCCAGCAGCGTAGCAGGAGGGGCAGTAGGAAACACCATATATTTT. Its translation: CASSVAGGAVGNTIYF. Supplemented by reference TRBV9 and TRBJ1-3, the full variable domain reads DSGVTQTPKHLITATGQRVTLRCSPRSGDLSVYWYQQSLDQGLQFLIQYYNGEERAKGNILERFSAQQFPDLHSELNLSSLELGDSALYFCASSVAGGAVGNTIYFGEGSWLTVV.

The genes are TRBV7-6 and TRBJ1-1, with D maybe TRBD1 (6 bases). Germline V gives CDR1 SGHVS, CDR2 FNYEAQ. V dropped 1 base and J dropped 4 bases, with 10 bases sitting between them. CDR3 length equals 14 residues. Written as DNA, the CDR3 is TGTGCCAGCAGCTTAGGGGGGCAAGGCACTGAAGCTTTCTTT. This codes for CASSLGGQGTEAFF.

This chain joins TRBV11-3 and TRBJ2-7; perhaps TRBD2 as D (6 bases). CDR1 and CDR2 (germline): SGHNT, YENEEA. This CDR3 has 12 residues. Deletions cut 0 bases from V and 6 bases from J, with 6 bases between. The CDR3 sequence is CASSLEGGEQYF. The CDR3 DNA reads as TGTGCCAGCAGCTTAGAGGGGGGCGAGCAGTACTTC.

CDR3 in DNA: TGTGCCAGCAGTGAAGCGCGGTGGGGGGCCAATGGCTACACCTTC. Protein product: CASSEARWGANGYTF. The chain carries TRBV2 and TRBJ1-2, with D perhaps matching TRBD1 (6 bases). The CDR3 contains 15 residues. The germline V gene encodes CDR1 SNHLY and CDR2 FYNNEI. V dropped 0 bases and J dropped 6 bases, with 14 bases sitting between them.

The rearrangement uses TRBV29-1 and TRBJ2-2; 7 nucleotides agree with TRBD1. The CDR3 spans 12 residues. The ends lost 8 bases at V and 4 bases at J; junction bases unmatched: 4. The germline gives CDR1 SQVTM, CDR2 ANQGSEA. CDR3 sequence reads: CSTRTGTGELFF. DNA of the CDR3: TGCAGCACCCGGACAGGCACCGGGGAGCTGTTTTTT.

This clone was picked up many times. The rearrangement uses TRBV5-8 and TRBJ2-1; D not resolved. This CDR3 is 14 amino acids long. The germline gives CDR1 SGHTS, CDR2 YDEGEE. V gave up 1 base and J gave up 6 bases, with 11 bases separating them. The CDR3 region has the DNA TGTGCCAGCAGCTTGTTCTCAGGCGGCAATGAGCAGTTCTTC. Translating it yields CASSLFSGGNEQFF.

This clone was counted only a few times. The chain has TRBV7-9 and TRBJ2-1, with 9 nucleotides matching TRBD2. V lost 2 bases and J lost 8; bases outside the gene matches: 7. The CDR3 covers 15 residues. Germline V CDR1 and CDR2: SEHNR, FQNEAQ (reference sequence). The CDR3, as DNA: TGTGCCAGCAGCTTATGGGGTAGCGGGAGTGATGAGCAGTTCTTC. Amino acids: CASSLWGSGSDEQFF.

The V call is TRBV2, the J call TRBJ1-1, with D uncertain. CDR3 length: 12 amino acids. Germline CDR1 is SNHLY and CDR2 is FYNNEI. Trimming shortened V by 0 bases and J by 1 base, and 0 bases separated the two germline ends. The CDR3 coding sequence is TGTGCCAGCAGTGAAGCGAACACTGAAGCTTTCTTT. Residues: CASSEANTEAFF.

V is TRBV27 and J is TRBJ2-1; TRBD1 agrees at 8 bases. The ends lost 7 bases at V and 7 bases at J; junction bases unmatched: 9. The CDR3 has 14 residues. Germline V gene lookup returns CDR1 MNHEY and CDR2 SMNVEV (reference sequence). The CDR3 loop is CASNPGQGANEQFF. Here the CDR3 DNA reads TGTGCCAGCAACCCGGGGCAGGGGGCGAATGAGCAGTTCTTC.

The table lists this clone with a count of one. V gene TRBV9 combines with J gene TRBJ2-3; D tentatively reads TRBD1 or TRBD2 (5 bases each). The CDR3 covers 16 residues. V was shortened by 1 base and J by 3 bases, with 15 bases between the two germline ends. Germline values: CDR1 SGDLS, CDR2 YYNGEE. The CDR3 DNA follows: TGTGCCAGCAGCGTAAGGGCTGGGACGGGTACAGATACGCAGTATTTT. Translating gives CASSVRAGTGTDTQYF.

The chain links TRBV19 to TRBJ2-3; 12 bases map to TRBD2. The CDR3 has 15 residues. The germline V gene encodes CDR1 LNHDA and CDR2 SQIVND (reference sequence). V lost 7 bases, J lost 9 bases, and 11 bases stayed unmatched. The CDR3 loop is CASTLPTSGRMTQYF. The DNA of the CDR3 is TGTGCCAGTACCTTGCCTACTAGCGGGAGGATGACGCAGTATTTT.